This T cell receptor beta chain emerged from a study of T cell responses to AZD1222 COVID-19 vaccine. Overall study findings and caveats: At 160-218 and 743-854, vaccine-associated CD4 TCRs were dominant, and they spanned spike.

This clone was found a few times. What it binds is unknown. TCRdb's table, derived via immunoSEQ multiplex PCR, lists solely in-frame clones and lacks some. This sample has about 100,000 clones; approximately 89% occur once, and the top ten carry around 8.4%. The CDR3 contains 16 residues. Per the germline V gene, CDR1 is SNHLY and CDR2 is FYNNEI. Losses at the gene ends were 5 bases for V and 7 bases for J; bases not matched to a gene: 8. Pooled together were second doses at about 4 or about 12 weeks. The chain employs TRBV2 and TRBJ2-2, with 12 positions matching TRBD1. The sequencing used peripheral blood, collected 28 days after the second AZD1222 dose. The sequence was obtained from an adult who received the AZD1222 COVID-19 vaccine. The CDR3 DNA reads TGTGCCAGCAGTCCTCCGGGACAGGGGGCCGTCGGGGAGCTGTTTTTT. This encodes CASSPPGQGAVGELFF.